This entry is about one T cell receptor beta chain. Participants spanned ages roughly 18 to 95 years and resided in fewer than 30 US areas. Cohort placement rested on clinical history that participants reported themselves. The germline V and J ends were trimmed by 10 bases and 1 base, with 20 bases remaining between them. CDR3 length: 15 residues. Germline V gives CDR1 KGHSH, CDR2 LQKENI. This entry is derived from a study of blood T cell repertoires in COVID-19. Study-level background: Samples of COVID-19 (acute and convalescent) were obtained from the United States, Italy and Spain.

Here immunoSEQ multiplex PCR was the method, and the copy in TCRdb shows in-frame clones only, minus some. The sample records about 260,000 clones, approximately 90% being singletons. V and J are TRBV18 and TRBJ2-7; D is perhaps TRBD2 (6 bases). The source is a woman under 40 with acute COVID-19. Source material: PBMCs or T cells enriched from blood (not recorded which). The CDR3 DNA follows: TGTGCCACCCACGGAGGGACCGATGATTCCTACGAGCAGTACTTC. Its translation is CATHGGTDDSYEQYF.